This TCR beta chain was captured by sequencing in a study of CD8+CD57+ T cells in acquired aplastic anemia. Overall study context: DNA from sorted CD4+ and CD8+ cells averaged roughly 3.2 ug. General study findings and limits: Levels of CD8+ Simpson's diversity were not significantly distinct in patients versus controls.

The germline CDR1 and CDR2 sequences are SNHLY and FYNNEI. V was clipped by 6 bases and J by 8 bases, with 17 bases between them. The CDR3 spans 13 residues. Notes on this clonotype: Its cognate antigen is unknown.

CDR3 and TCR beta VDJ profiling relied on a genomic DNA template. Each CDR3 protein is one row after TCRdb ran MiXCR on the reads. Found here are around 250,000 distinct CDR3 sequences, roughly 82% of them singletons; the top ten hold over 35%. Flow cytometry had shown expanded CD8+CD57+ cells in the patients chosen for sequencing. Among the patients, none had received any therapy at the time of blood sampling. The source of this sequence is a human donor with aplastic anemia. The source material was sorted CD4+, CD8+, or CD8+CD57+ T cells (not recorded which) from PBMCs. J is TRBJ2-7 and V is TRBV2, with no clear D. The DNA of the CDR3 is TGTGCCAGCAGCTTAATTCCAAGCTGCAAGCAGTACTTC. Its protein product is CASSLIPSCKQYF.